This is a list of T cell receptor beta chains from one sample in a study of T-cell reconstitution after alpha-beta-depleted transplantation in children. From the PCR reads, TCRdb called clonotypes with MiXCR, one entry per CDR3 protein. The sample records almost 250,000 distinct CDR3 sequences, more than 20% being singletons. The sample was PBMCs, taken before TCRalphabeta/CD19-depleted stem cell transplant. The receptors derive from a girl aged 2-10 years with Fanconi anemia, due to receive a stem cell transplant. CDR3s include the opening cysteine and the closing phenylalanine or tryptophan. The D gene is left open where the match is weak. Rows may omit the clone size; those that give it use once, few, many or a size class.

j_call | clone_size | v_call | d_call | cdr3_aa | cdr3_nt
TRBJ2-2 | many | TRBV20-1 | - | CSARDSYTGELFF | TGCAGTGCTCGGGACTCTTACACCGGGGAGCTGTTTTTT
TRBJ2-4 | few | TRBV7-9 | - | CASGSWLAKNIQYF | TGTGCCAGCGGTTCGTGGCTAGCTAAAAACATTCAGTACTTC
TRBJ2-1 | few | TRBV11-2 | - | CASSLDRMAGNEQFF | TGTGCCAGCAGCTTAGACAGGATGGCGGGTAATGAGCAGTTCTTC
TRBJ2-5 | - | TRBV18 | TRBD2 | CASSPIPLAGLQETQYF | TGTGCCAGCTCACCTATTCCCCTAGCGGGGCTACAAGAGACCCAGTACTTC
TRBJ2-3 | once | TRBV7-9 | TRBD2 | CASSNPGLAASTDTQYF | TGTGCCAGCAGTAATCCGGGACTAGCGGCTAGCACAGATACGCAGTATTTT
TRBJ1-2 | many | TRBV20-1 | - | CSARGLQGPHYGYTF | TGCAGTGCTAGGGGCCTTCAGGGGCCCCACTATGGCTACACCTTC
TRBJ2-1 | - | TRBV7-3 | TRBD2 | CASSLIGPLRERVEQFF | TGTGCCAGCAGCTTAATTGGCCCATTGCGGGAGAGGGTTGAGCAGTTCTTC
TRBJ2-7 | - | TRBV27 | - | CASHPGQNEQYF | TGTGCCAGTCATCCGGGCCAGAACGAGCAGTACTTC
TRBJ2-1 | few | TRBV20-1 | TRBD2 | CSARTAGVYNEQFF | TGCAGTGCTAGAACGGCGGGGGTATACAATGAGCAGTTCTTC
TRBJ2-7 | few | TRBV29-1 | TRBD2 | CSVAPLAGDYEQYF | TGCAGCGTTGCCCCCCTAGCGGGAGACTACGAGCAGTACTTC
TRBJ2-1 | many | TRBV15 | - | CATSRDSLSYNEQFF | TGTGCCACCAGCAGAGATTCCCTCTCCTACAATGAGCAGTTCTTC
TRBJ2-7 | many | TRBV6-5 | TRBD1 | CASSYSAGTGGHEQYF | TGTGCCAGCAGTTACTCGGCCGGGACAGGGGGCCACGAGCAGTACTTC
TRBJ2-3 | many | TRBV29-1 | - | CSVERLGDADTQYF | TGCAGCGTTGAACGTCTGGGGGACGCAGATACGCAGTATTTT
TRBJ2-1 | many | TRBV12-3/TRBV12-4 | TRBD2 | CASSEAGGRNNEQFF | TGTGCCAGCAGCGAGGCGGGGGGGCGAAACAATGAGCAGTTCTTC
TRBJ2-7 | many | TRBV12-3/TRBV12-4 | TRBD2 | CASSLFSSGFEQYF | TGTGCCAGCAGTTTATTTTCTAGCGGCTTCGAGCAGTACTTC
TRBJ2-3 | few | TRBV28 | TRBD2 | CASSLEWSGTSGDTDTQYF | TGTGCCAGCAGTTTAGAGTGGTCCGGGACTAGCGGGGACACAGATACGCAGTATTTT
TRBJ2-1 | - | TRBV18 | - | CASSPGGTDEQFF | TGTGCCAGCTCACCCGGGGGTACAGATGAGCAGTTCTTC
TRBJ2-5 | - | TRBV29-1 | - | CSVEEVVAWGTQYF | TGCAGCGTTGAAGAGGTGGTAGCTTGGGGGACCCAGTACTTC
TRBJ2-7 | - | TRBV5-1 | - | CASSAGRQGGYEQYF | TGCGCCAGCAGCGCGGGGCGACAGGGAGGCTACGAGCAGTACTTC
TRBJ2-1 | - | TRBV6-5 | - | CASSYNRDKHSEQFF | TGTGCCAGCAGTTACAACAGGGATAAGCACAGTGAGCAGTTCTTC
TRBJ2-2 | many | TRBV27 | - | CASTLGTVNTGELFF | TGTGCCAGCACCCTTGGCACCGTGAACACCGGGGAGCTGTTTTTT
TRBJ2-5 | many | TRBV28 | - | CASSFPRGAQETQYF | TGTGCCAGCAGTTTCCCCAGGGGAGCCCAAGAGACCCAGTACTTC
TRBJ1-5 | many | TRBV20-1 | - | CSASPNRAPNQPQHF | TGCAGTGCTAGCCCAAACAGGGCCCCCAATCAGCCCCAGCATTTT
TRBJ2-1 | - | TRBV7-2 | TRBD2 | CASSLDSGLAYNEQFF | TGTGCCAGCAGCTTAGATTCCGGACTAGCGTACAATGAGCAGTTCTTC
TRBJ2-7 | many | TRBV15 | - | CATSRDRDKGSYEQYF | TGTGCCACCAGCAGAGACCGGGACAAAGGGTCCTACGAGCAGTACTTC
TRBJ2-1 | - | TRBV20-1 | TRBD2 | CSARDFQRENDEQFF | TGCAGTGCTAGAGATTTCCAGCGGGAGAACGATGAGCAGTTCTTC
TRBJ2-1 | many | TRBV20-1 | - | CSARTGTINEQFF | TGCAGTGCGAGAACCGGGACGATCAATGAGCAGTTCTTC
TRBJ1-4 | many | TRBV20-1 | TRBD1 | CSARRRTGYEKLFF | TGCAGTGCTAGACGACGGACAGGGTACGAAAAACTGTTTTTT
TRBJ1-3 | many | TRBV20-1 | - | CSARSGLPGNTIYF | TGCAGTGCTAGGTCAGGGTTGCCTGGAAACACCATATATTTT
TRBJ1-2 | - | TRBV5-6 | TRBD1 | CASSPMGQGYGSTYGYTF | TGTGCCAGCAGCCCTATGGGACAGGGGTATGGTAGTACGTATGGCTACACCTTC
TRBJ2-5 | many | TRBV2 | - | CASSVRGLPPIGETQYF | TGTGCCAGCAGTGTTCGGGGGCTCCCTCCAATAGGAGAGACCCAGTACTTC
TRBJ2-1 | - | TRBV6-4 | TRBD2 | CASYTRTSRYNEQFF | TGTGCCAGCTATACACGGACTAGTAGGTACAATGAGCAGTTCTTC
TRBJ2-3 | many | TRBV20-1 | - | CSARDSRSGTDTQYF | TGCAGTGCTAGAGATTCTAGGTCGGGCACAGATACGCAGTATTTT
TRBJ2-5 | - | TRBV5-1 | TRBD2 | CASSKRLAVYQETQYF | TGCGCCAGCAGCAAAAGACTAGCCGTGTACCAAGAGACCCAGTACTTC
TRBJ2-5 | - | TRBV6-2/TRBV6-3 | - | CASSDTARRETQYF | TGTGCCAGCAGTGACACTGCCCGGCGAGAGACCCAGTACTTC
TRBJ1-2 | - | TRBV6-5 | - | CASSYNRPGYGYTF | TGTGCCAGCAGTTATAACAGGCCTGGGTATGGCTACACCTTC
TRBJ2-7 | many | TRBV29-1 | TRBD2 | CSVAGISYEQYF | TGCAGCGTAGCGGGAATCTCCTACGAGCAGTACTTC
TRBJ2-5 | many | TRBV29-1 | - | CSVFGGLNQETQYF | TGCAGCGTTTTTGGGGGTCTGAACCAAGAGACCCAGTACTTC
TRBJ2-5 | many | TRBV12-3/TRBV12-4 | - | CASGQTQETQYF | TGTGCCAGCGGACAGACTCAAGAGACCCAGTACTTC
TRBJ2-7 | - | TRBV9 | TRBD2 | CASSVAASGTYEQYF | TGTGCCAGCAGCGTCGCGGCTAGCGGAACCTACGAGCAGTACTTC
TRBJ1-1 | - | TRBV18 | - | CASSRTPRTVNTEAFF | TGTGCCAGCTCACGAACCCCCCGGACGGTGAACACTGAAGCTTTCTTT
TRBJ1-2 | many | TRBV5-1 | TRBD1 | CASSFGDSRNYGYTF | TGCGCCAGCAGCTTTGGGGACAGTCGGAACTATGGCTACACCTTC
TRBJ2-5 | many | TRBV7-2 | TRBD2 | CASSGSLAGETQYF | TGTGCCAGCAGCGGGTCGCTAGCGGGAGAGACCCAGTACTTC
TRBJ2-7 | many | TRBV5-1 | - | CASSLSGEVGQYF | TGCGCCAGCAGCTTGTCGGGAGAGGTCGGGCAGTACTTC